A selection of T cell receptor beta chains follows, all from one sample in a study of CD8+ T cells in alopecia areata. TCRdb keeps only in-frame clones here, not all; method: immunoSEQ multiplex PCR. The data hold under 250,000 clones, with approximately 61% observed a single time. Material: CD4+ T cells sorted from blood, obtained at week 0. The receptors derive from a human donor with alopecia areata. Both conserved end residues are part of each CDR3. D genes are given only for firm matches. For some rows the clone size is stated as once, few or many, or as a class when expanded; others skip it.

cdr3_nt cdr3_aa d_call j_call clone_size v_call
TGTGCCAGCAGCTTAGATCCCTCGCGGGGCGAGCAGTACTTC CASSLDPSRGEQYF - TRBJ2-7 - TRBV11-2
TGTGCCAGCAGCAGGAGAGGACAGACGAACAATGAGCAGTTCTTC CASSRRGQTNNEQFF - TRBJ2-1 - TRBV2
TGTGCCAGCAGTGCCGACAGGGCCACTGAAGCTTTCTTT CASSADRATEAFF TRBD1 TRBJ1-1 few TRBV6-1
TGTGTCTCCGACCGGGCTAGCGGGACGTCCTACGAGCAGTACTTC CVSDRASGTSYEQYF TRBD2 TRBJ2-7 - TRBV6-1
TGTGCCAGCAGTGAACCCCTAGAAGACTTCTATGGCTACACCTTC CASSEPLEDFYGYTF - TRBJ1-2 - TRBV6-1
TGCAGCGTTGCAGGGCCCTACGAGCAGTACTTC CSVAGPYEQYF - TRBJ2-7 few TRBV29-1
TGTGCCACTTGGGCGGGGGCGAACATTCAGTACTTC CATWAGANIQYF - TRBJ2-4 few TRBV6-6
TGTGCCAGCAGCTCGCAGGGGACAGGGGTAACCGGGGAGCTGTTTTTT CASSSQGTGVTGELFF TRBD1 TRBJ2-2 few TRBV5-4
TGTGCCAGCTCACCACTTAGGTCAGGCAATGAGCAGTTCTTC CASSPLRSGNEQFF - TRBJ2-1 few TRBV18
TGTGCCAGCAGCCAGGACAGGGGAGAGACCCAGTACTTC CASSQDRGETQYF TRBD1 TRBJ2-5 - TRBV7-2
TGTGCCTGGAGTAGGGAGAACTATGGCTACACCTTC CAWSRENYGYTF - TRBJ1-2 - TRBV30
TGTGCCAGCAGCGGCGGGGGGCCGAACACTGAAGCTTTCTTT CASSGGGPNTEAFF - TRBJ1-1 - TRBV7-2
TGTGCCAGCAGCCAAGGGGGCGGGAGGTCCTCCTACGAGCAGTACTTC CASSQGGGRSSYEQYF - TRBJ2-7 - TRBV7-9
TGTGCCAGCTCACCGGTAGCGGGAGACTACGAGCAGTACTTC CASSPVAGDYEQYF TRBD2 TRBJ2-7 - TRBV18
TGTGCCAGCAGTTCAAACTCGGTTTTAGGGGCTAACTATGGCTACACCTTC CASSSNSVLGANYGYTF - TRBJ1-2 - TRBV27
TGTGCCAGCAGGCCCGGACAGACTAGCTACAATGAGCAGTTCTTC CASRPGQTSYNEQFF - TRBJ2-1 - TRBV5-4
TGTGCCTGGAGTGTACAGAGGACAGCGCTTTACACCCTAGGCTACACCTTC CAWSVQRTALYTLGYTF - TRBJ1-2 - TRBV30
TGTGCCAGCTCACAAAGACGGACGAGGCAAGATTCAGATACGCAGTATTTT CASSQRRTRQDSDTQYF - TRBJ2-3 few TRBV18